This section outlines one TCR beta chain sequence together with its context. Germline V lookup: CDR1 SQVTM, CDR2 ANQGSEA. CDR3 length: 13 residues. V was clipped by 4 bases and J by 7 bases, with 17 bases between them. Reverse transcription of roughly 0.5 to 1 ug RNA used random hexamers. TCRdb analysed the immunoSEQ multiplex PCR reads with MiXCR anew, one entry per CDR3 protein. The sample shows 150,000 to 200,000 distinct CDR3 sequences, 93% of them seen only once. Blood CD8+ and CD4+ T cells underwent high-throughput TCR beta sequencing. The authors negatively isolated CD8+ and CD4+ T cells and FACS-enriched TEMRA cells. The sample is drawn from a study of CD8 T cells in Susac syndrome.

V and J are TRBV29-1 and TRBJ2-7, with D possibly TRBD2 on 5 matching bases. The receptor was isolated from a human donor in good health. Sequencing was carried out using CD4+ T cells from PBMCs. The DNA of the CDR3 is TGCAGCGTTGTCACACCCGAAAGGGAGGAGCAGTACTTC. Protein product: CSVVTPEREEQYF.